Reported below is one T cell receptor beta chain. Its antigen is unknown. The junction and the germline gene differ at one end; a read error may be behind it. Every isolated RNA sample was fully reverse transcribed, so sequencing captured expressed TCRB transcripts. Libraries were prepared by immunoSEQ multiplex PCR; TCRdb keeps only in-frame clonotypes and omits some of them. The sample records 330,000 or so clones, 13% to 15% being singletons. The source of the sample is a study of beta chain features in type 1 diabetes. Study-level findings and limits: For patients, the naive, central memory and Treg TCRB repertoires appeared more alike than for healthy donors.

Germline CDR1 is WSHSY and CDR2 is SAAADI. There are 13 residues in the CDR3. The V call is TRBV10-2, the J call TRBJ2-1, with 8 nucleotides matching TRBD1. Specimen: central memory CD4+ T cells from blood. This sequence was found in a man younger than 40 in good health. The CDR3, as DNA: TGTGCCAGCCTAACCGACAGGGGCAATGAGCAGTTCTTC. As protein: CASLTDRGNEQFF.